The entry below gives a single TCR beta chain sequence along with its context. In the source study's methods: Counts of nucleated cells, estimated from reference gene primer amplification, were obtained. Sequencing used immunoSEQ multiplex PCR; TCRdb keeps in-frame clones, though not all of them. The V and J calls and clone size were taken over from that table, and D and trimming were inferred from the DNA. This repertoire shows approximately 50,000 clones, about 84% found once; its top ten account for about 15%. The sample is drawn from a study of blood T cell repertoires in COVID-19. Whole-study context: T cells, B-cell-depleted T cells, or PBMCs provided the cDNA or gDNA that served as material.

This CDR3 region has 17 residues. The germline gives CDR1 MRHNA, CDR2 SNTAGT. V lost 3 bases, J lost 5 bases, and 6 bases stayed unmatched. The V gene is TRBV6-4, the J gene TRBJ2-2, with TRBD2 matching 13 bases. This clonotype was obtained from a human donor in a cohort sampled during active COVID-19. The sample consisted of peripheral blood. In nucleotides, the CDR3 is TGTGCCAGCAGTGAGAGGTCACTAGCGGGAGGGACCGGGGAGCTGTTTTTT. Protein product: CASSERSLAGGTGELFF.